A selection of T cell receptor beta chains follows, all from one sample in a study of blood T cells in healthy people across ages. TCRdb reanalysed the 5' RACE reads using MiXCR and keeps one entry per CDR3 protein. The data show hundreds of thousands of distinct CDR3 sequences, with about 56% seen just once and roughly 24% held by the top ten. Material: blood. These receptors all come from a man aged 35 to 55 in good health. CDR3s include the opening cysteine and the closing phenylalanine or tryptophan. A D gene is named only where the DNA matches it firmly. Part of the rows lack a size; the others show once, few, many or a class for expanded clones.

J gene: TRBJ2-3
D gene: TRBD1
V gene: TRBV10-3
clone size: -
CDR3 protein: CAIRPGQGADTQYF
CDR3 DNA: TGTGCCATCAGGCCGGGACAGGGGGCAGATACGCAGTATTTT

J gene: TRBJ1-6
D gene: -
V gene: TRBV9
clone size: -
CDR3 protein: CASSVGSESSVSPLHF
CDR3 DNA: TGTGCCAGCAGCGTAGGTTCGGAGAGTTCGGTTTCACCCCTCCACTTT

J gene: TRBJ2-3
D gene: -
V gene: TRBV7-3
clone size: -
CDR3 protein: CASSSQRGGDTQYF
CDR3 DNA: TGTGCCAGCAGCTCGCAGAGAGGAGGGGATACGCAGTATTTT

J gene: TRBJ2-7
D gene: TRBD2
V gene: TRBV7-9
clone size: few
CDR3 protein: CAARGSSGPYEQYF
CDR3 DNA: TGTGCCGCGCGTGGGTCTAGCGGTCCCTACGAGCAGTACTTC

J gene: TRBJ1-6
D gene: -
V gene: TRBV20-1
clone size: -
CDR3 protein: CSARQDQNSPLHF
CDR3 DNA: TGCAGTGCGCGACAGGACCAAAATTCACCCCTCCACTTT

J gene: TRBJ2-1
D gene: TRBD2
V gene: TRBV15
clone size: -
CDR3 protein: CATSESGPGLAGPGFF
CDR3 DNA: TGTGCCACCAGCGAATCGGGGCCGGGACTAGCGGGGCCCGGGTTCTTC

J gene: TRBJ2-7
D gene: TRBD2
V gene: TRBV7-2
clone size: -
CDR3 protein: CASSITGTSRYEQYF
CDR3 DNA: TGTGCCAGCAGCATAACCGGGACTAGTAGGTACGAGCAGTACTTC

J gene: TRBJ1-6
D gene: TRBD1
V gene: TRBV3-1
clone size: -
CDR3 protein: CASSQVGATGNSPLHF
CDR3 DNA: TGTGCCAGCAGCCAAGTGGGAGCGACAGGGAACTCACCCCTCCACTTT

J gene: TRBJ2-5
D gene: -
V gene: TRBV7-2
clone size: few
CDR3 protein: CASSLIASNEQYF
CDR3 DNA: TGTGCCAGCAGCTTAATCGCATCGAATGAGCAGTACTTC

J gene: TRBJ2-1
D gene: -
V gene: TRBV7-9
clone size: -
CDR3 protein: CASSYGTRHNEQFF
CDR3 DNA: TGTGCCAGCAGCTACGGGACAAGACACAATGAGCAGTTCTTC

J gene: TRBJ1-5
D gene: -
V gene: TRBV20-1
clone size: few
CDR3 protein: CSASPGYSNQPQHF
CDR3 DNA: TGCAGTGCTAGCCCCGGTTATAGCAATCAGCCCCAGCATTTT

J gene: TRBJ2-3
D gene: -
V gene: TRBV20-1
clone size: -
CDR3 protein: CSARDPSPNGDTQYF
CDR3 DNA: TGCAGTGCTAGAGATCCCTCACCGAACGGTGATACGCAGTATTTT

J gene: TRBJ1-1
D gene: TRBD1
V gene: TRBV15
clone size: -
CDR3 protein: CATSRDRTGEAFF
CDR3 DNA: TGTGCCACCAGCAGAGATCGGACAGGTGAAGCTTTCTTT

J gene: TRBJ2-1
D gene: -
V gene: TRBV10-3
clone size: -
CDR3 protein: CAISEDSLQQFF
CDR3 DNA: TGTGCCATCAGTGAGGACAGTCTCCAGCAGTTCTTC

J gene: TRBJ2-7
D gene: -
V gene: TRBV7-2
clone size: -
CDR3 protein: CASSLEGLGTFQYF
CDR3 DNA: TGTGCCAGCAGCTTAGAGGGATTGGGAACCTTTCAGTACTTC

J gene: TRBJ2-5
D gene: TRBD2
V gene: TRBV6-1
clone size: few
CDR3 protein: CASTPGLQRGEQYF
CDR3 DNA: TGTGCCAGCACCCCGGGGCTCCAGCGGGGTGAGCAGTACTTC